In its sample, the clone carrying this T cell receptor beta chain was seen a few times. Trimming removed 6 bases from V and 3 bases from J; junction bases left unmatched: 10. The CDR3 loop spans 16 amino acids. From germline, CDR1 is LNHDA and CDR2 SQIVND (reference sequence). The sample belongs to a study of OX40 agonist ivuxolimab in advanced cancers. For the study at large: Dosing consisted of intravenous ivuxolimab at 0.01 to 10 mg/kg every 2 weeks.

The assay was immunoSEQ multiplex PCR, and TCRdb's table has in-frame clones only and misses some. This table has tens of thousands of clones, approximately 78% appearing once. Sequencing used CD4+ or CD8+ T cells sorted from blood, obtained in a trial of the OX40 agonist ivuxolimab. The gene calls are TRBV19 and TRBJ1-3, with 8 bases identical to TRBD1. This TCR derives from an adult with an advanced solid tumor such as melanoma, head and neck, liver or kidney cancer. This CDR3 is CASSSSRGQYGNTIYF. For the CDR3, the DNA is TGTGCCAGTAGCTCTTCCAGGGGGCAATATGGAAACACCATATATTTT.